The sequence of this TCR beta chain was determined in a study of CD8 T cells in ankylosing spondylitis. A single record per CDR3 protein comes from TCRdb applying MiXCR to the 5' RACE reads. The sample holds about 30,000 distinct CDR3 sequences, approximately 15% seen once. Broader study findings: Researchers reportedly found disease-linked clones significantly enriched in matched ankylosing spondylitis synovial fluid. Ankylosing spondylitis blood seemed to carry a telltale TCR beta motif made of fewer than ten highly homologous variants. A CD8+ phenotype characterized the disease-linked clones, which were relatively rare in peripheral blood. Earlier authors reported some of these motif variants in reactive arthritis synovial fluid and blood.

Trimming removed 5 bases at V and 0 bases at J, with 8 bases between. The CDR3 is made up of 14 amino acids. This clonotype has only a few counts. The target antigen is unknown. The TCR originated in a male donor with ankylosing spondylitis or in good health (not recorded which). V is TRBV12-3 or TRBV12-4 and J is TRBJ1-5; D unclear. Sequences were obtained from blood. The CDR3 protein is CASSPTNSNQPQHF. The CDR3 coding sequence is TGTGCCAGCAGTCCTACGAATAGCAATCAGCCCCAGCATTTT.